The next 27 T cell receptor beta chains were all read from a single sample in a study of Tregs in tolerant kidney transplant recipients. Their cognate antigens are unknown. The repertoire was sequenced with immunoSEQ multiplex PCR; TCRdb's copy has only in-frame clones and lacks some. The sample contains tens of thousands of clones, around 95% of which appear only once. The sequencing input was Tregs from blood cultured with allogeneic cells. Every receptor here comes from a human donor in good health.

The rearrangement joins TRBV5-1 to TRBJ2-1; the D is unclear. The germline CDR1 and CDR2 sequences are SGHRS and YFSETQ. The V and J ends lost 5 bases and 7 bases respectively, with 7 bases between them. The CDR3 has 11 residues. The CDR3 loop is CASSVWNEQFF. CDR3 sequence (DNA): TGCGCCAGCAGTGTCTGGAATGAGCAGTTCTTC.

The chain is built from TRBV15 and TRBJ1-6; D gene uncertain. CDR1 and CDR2 (germline): LNHNV, YYDKDF (reference sequence). Trimming removed 1 base at V and 14 bases at J, with 6 bases between. CDR3 length: 11 amino acids. The CDR3 region has the DNA TGTGCCACCAGCAGAGGGTCGGCCCTCCACTTT. This codes for CATSRGSALHF.

This sequence joins TRBV5-1 and TRBJ1-2; 10 bases are shared with TRBD1. This CDR3 spans 12 amino acids. Germline loops: CDR1 SGHRS, CDR2 YFSETQ. With V trimmed by 4 bases and J by 7 bases, 1 base remained unmatched. The CDR3 nucleotides read TGCGCCAGCAGCAGGGACAGGGGTGGCTACACCTTC. Translation: CASSRDRGGYTF.

The J gene is TRBJ2-5, the V gene TRBV7-7; TRBD1 is a possible D gene (5 bases). Germline V lookup: CDR1 SSHAT, CDR2 FNYEAQ (reference sequence). The CDR3 is made up of 13 amino acids. Deletions cut 4 bases from V and 3 bases from J, with 9 bases between. The CDR3 sequence is CASSWGTKETQYF. CDR3 DNA: TGTGCCAGCAGCTGGGGCACCAAAGAGACCCAGTACTTC.

The V call is TRBV30, the J call TRBJ2-7; 7 bases fit TRBD1. J was trimmed by 0 bases and V by 5 bases; bases with no gene match: 19. CDR3 length: 18 residues. Looked up from germline, CDR1 is GTSNPN and CDR2 is SVGIG (reference sequence). The CDR3 sequence is CAWGMGTYRTGRSYEQYF. The CDR3 region has the DNA TGTGCCTGGGGGATGGGGACCTACCGGACAGGTCGCTCCTACGAGCAGTACTTC.

CDR3 sequence reads: CASSLGTVFSPLHF. The CDR3 nucleotides are TGTGCCAGCAGCTTAGGGACAGTCTTTTCACCCCTCCACTTT. The rearrangement links TRBV7-3 to TRBJ1-6; 7 bases map to TRBD1. Trimming at V came to 2 bases and at J to 9 bases, leaving 4 bases not matched to a gene. Germline CDR1 and CDR2: SGHTA and FQGTGA. The CDR3 loop spans 14 amino acids. The variable domain in full, with the rest retrieved from reference TRBV7-3 and TRBJ1-6, is GAGVSQTPSNKVTEKGKYVELRCDPISGHTALYWYRQSLGQGPEFLIYFQGTGAADDSGLPNDRFFAVRPEGSVSTLKIQRTERGDSAVYLCASSLGTVFSPLHFGNGTRLTVT.

V is TRBV27 and J is TRBJ2-7; 10 nucleotides agree with TRBD2. Germline V gives CDR1 MNHEY, CDR2 SMNVEV (reference sequence). The CDR3 runs to 16 residues. V shed 5 bases and J 3 bases; nucleotides not matched to a gene: 10. CDR3 protein: CASSHTQRGGLYEQYF. In DNA form, the CDR3 reads TGTGCCAGCAGTCATACCCAGCGGGGGGGGCTCTACGAGCAGTACTTC.

The rearrangement uses TRBV6-1 and TRBJ2-5; D tentatively reads TRBD1 or TRBD2 (5 bases each). Trimming stripped 4 bases from V and 5 bases from J, with 20 bases between. This CDR3 is 16 amino acids long. Germline CDR1 and CDR2: MNHNS and SASEGT. The DNA of the CDR3 is TGTGCCAGCAGTGCATCCCCCCGGGGCGAATGGGAGACCCAGTACTTC. It is translated as CASSASPRGEWETQYF.

The V gene is TRBV18, the J gene TRBJ2-1, with TRBD2 identical over 11 bases. In germline, CDR1 is KGHSH, CDR2 LQKENI. J gave up 6 bases and V 4 bases, and 5 bases lay outside the gene matches. The CDR3 contains 15 residues. CDR3 region: CASSLTSGSANEQFF. The DNA of the CDR3 is TGTGCCAGCTCACTAACTAGCGGGAGTGCCAATGAGCAGTTCTTC. Based on the CDR3 plus reference TRBV18 and TRBJ2-1, the full variable domain is NAGVMQNPRHLVRRRGQEARLRCSPMKGHSHVYWYRQLPEEGLKFMVYLQKENIIDESGMPKERFSAEFPKEGPSILRIQQVVRGDSAAYFCASSLTSGSANEQFFGPGTRLTVL.

V usage is TRBV18 and J usage is TRBJ2-5, with a weak D call TRBD1 (5 bases). The ends were cut back, 1 base at V and 4 bases at J, with 13 bases in the middle. The germline gives CDR1 KGHSH, CDR2 LQKENI. The CDR3 spans 15 residues. The CDR3 sequence is CASSPQGQQGETQYF. The CDR3 DNA is TGTGCCAGCTCACCACAGGGCCAGCAGGGAGAGACCCAGTACTTC.

The chain combines TRBV19 with TRBJ1-2, with a weak D call TRBD1 (6 bases). The V end lost 3 bases, the J end lost 7 bases, and 18 bases lay between the germline ends. CDR3 length: 15 amino acids. In germline, CDR1 is LNHDA, CDR2 SQIVND (reference sequence). The CDR3 here is CASSMKGGMLSGYTF. CDR3 coding DNA: TGTGCCAGTAGTATGAAGGGGGGGATGTTGTCTGGCTACACCTTC.

The chain has TRBV6-1 and TRBJ2-7; D might be TRBD1 (5 bases). Trimming took 0 bases from V and 0 from J, leaving 15 bases between them. Germline V gene lookup returns CDR1 MNHNS and CDR2 SASEGT. This CDR3 has 17 residues. This CDR3 reads CASSEAYRTSFSYEQYF. The CDR3 coding sequence is TGTGCCAGCAGTGAAGCGTACAGGACATCATTCTCCTACGAGCAGTACTTC.

The genes are TRBV9 and TRBJ1-6; TRBD1 might be the D (5 bases). The CDR3 consists of 14 residues. Trimming left V 1 base short and J 10 bases short, with 12 bases between. Germline V gene sequence: CDR1 SGDLS, CDR2 YYNGEE. CDR3 in DNA: TGTGCCAGCAGCGTAAGAGGGGTGGAATCACCCCTCCACTTT. As protein: CASSVRGVESPLHF. Full variable domain (rest looked up from reference TRBV9 and TRBJ1-6): DSGVTQTPKHLITATGQRVTLRCSPRSGDLSVYWYQQSLDQGLQFLIQYYNGEERAKGNILERFSAQQFPDLHSELNLSSLELGDSALYFCASSVRGVESPLHFGNGTRLTVT.

The table lists this clone with a count of one. The chain uses TRBV11-3 and TRBJ2-1; 16 positions agree with TRBD2. The CDR3 has 17 amino acids. The J segment lost 2 bases and the V segment lost 5 bases, leaving 3 bases of the junction unmatched. CDR1 and CDR2 (germline): SGHNT, YENEEA. CDR3 residues: CASSPGLAGGPYNEQFF. CDR3 DNA: TGTGCCAGCAGCCCGGGACTAGCGGGAGGGCCCTACAATGAGCAGTTCTTC.

The chain employs TRBV7-8 and TRBJ1-1; D remains ambiguous. Trimming pared 2 bases from V and 5 bases from J, leaving 12 bases between. CDR1 is SGHVS and CDR2 is FQNEAQ in the germline V gene. The CDR3 totals 14 residues. The CDR3 sequence: CASSLSGVKTEAFF. CDR3 bases: TGTGCCAGCAGCTTAAGTGGGGTCAAGACTGAAGCTTTCTTT. Complete variable domain (other parts from reference TRBV7-8 and TRBJ1-1): GAGVSQSPRYKVAKRGQDVALRCDPISGHVSLFWYQQALGQGPEFLTYFQNEAQLDKSGLPSDRFFAERPEGSVSTLKIQRTQQEDSAVYLCASSLSGVKTEAFFGQGTRLTVV.

The J gene is TRBJ1-2, the V gene TRBV20-1, with D unclear. The CDR3 spans 11 residues. The V gene lost 5 bases and the J gene lost 4 bases, with 8 bases spanning the gap. Germline V lookup: CDR1 DFQATT, CDR2 SNEGSKA (reference sequence). CDR3 loop: CSAPDRYGYTF. In nucleotides, the CDR3 is TGCAGTGCTCCGGACCGCTATGGCTACACCTTC.

This sequence joins TRBV19 and TRBJ1-2; D unclear. V lost 5 bases and J 8 bases, leaving 21 bases between the germline ends. Germline lookup yields CDR1 LNHDA and CDR2 SQIVND (reference sequence). CDR3 length: 15 amino acids. CDR3: CASSPPGGLGGGYTF. In DNA form, the CDR3 reads TGTGCCAGTAGTCCGCCCGGCGGGCTTGGAGGCGGCTACACCTTC.

The chain carries TRBV5-1 and TRBJ2-1, with a weak D call TRBD1 (5 bases). This CDR3 is 13 amino acids long. Germline V gene lookup returns CDR1 SGHRS and CDR2 YFSETQ. V shed 3 bases and J shed 7 bases, with 11 bases lying between them. The CDR3 here is CASSSGFVNEQFF. CDR3 DNA: TGCGCCAGCAGCTCAGGGTTCGTGAATGAGCAGTTCTTC.

The rearrangement uses TRBV11-2 and TRBJ2-2; D gene ambiguous. The V end lost 2 bases, the J end lost 4 bases, and 14 bases lay between the germline ends. The CDR3 has 16 residues. Germline CDR1 reads SGHAT; CDR2 reads FQNNGV. This chain's CDR3 is CASSLSGQVVTGELFF. For the CDR3, the DNA is TGTGCCAGCAGCTTATCTGGGCAGGTGGTCACCGGGGAGCTGTTTTTT.

The chain couples TRBV5-1 to TRBJ2-7; 12 bases align to TRBD1. CDR1 and CDR2 (germline): SGHRS, YFSETQ. V was clipped by 3 bases and J by 2 bases; unmatched bases: 3. CDR3 length equals 15 residues. The CDR3 coding sequence is TGCGCCAGCAGCTACCGGGACAGGGGGCCCTACGAGCAGTACTTC. This gives the protein CASSYRDRGPYEQYF.

The V call is TRBV19, the J call TRBJ1-5, with D uncertain. Germline V gives CDR1 LNHDA, CDR2 SQIVND (reference sequence). Trimming removed 3 bases from V and 6 bases from J, with 9 bases in between. This CDR3 has 13 residues. The CDR3 DNA reads TGTGCCAGTAGTATGACGGCGGTTCAGCCCCAGCATTTT. It specifies CASSMTAVQPQHF. Combining the CDR3 with reference TRBV19 and TRBJ1-5 gives the whole variable domain DGGITQSPKYLFRKEGQNVTLSCEQNLNHDAMYWYRQDPGQGLRLIYYSQIVNDFQKGDIAEGYSVSREKKESFPLTVTSAQKNPTAFYLCASSMTAVQPQHFGDGTRLSIL.

This chain joins TRBV19 and TRBJ2-1; D not resolved. V dropped 3 bases and J dropped 0 bases, with 12 bases sitting between them. The CDR3 runs 16 residues. CDR1 is LNHDA, CDR2 SQIVND, per germline (reference sequence). The CDR3 DNA follows: TGTGCCAGTAGTATTGGAGCGATCCCCTCCTACAATGAGCAGTTCTTC. Amino acids: CASSIGAIPSYNEQFF. Drawing the rest from reference TRBV19 and TRBJ2-1, the complete variable domain is DGGITQSPKYLFRKEGQNVTLSCEQNLNHDAMYWYRQDPGQGLRLIYYSQIVNDFQKGDIAEGYSVSREKKESFPLTVTSAQKNPTAFYLCASSIGAIPSYNEQFFGPGTRLTVL.

The CDR3 DNA is TGTGCCAGCAAGGAAGGCCTAGTGAACACTGAAGCTTTCTTT. It encodes CASKEGLVNTEAFF. This chain joins TRBV7-9 and TRBJ1-1; D unclear. The ends were cut back, 7 bases at V and 0 bases at J, with 12 bases in the middle. CDR1 and CDR2 (germline): SEHNR, FQNEAQ (reference sequence). The CDR3 contains 14 residues.

The J gene is TRBJ2-5, the V gene TRBV2, with D possibly being TRBD2 (5 bases). The CDR3 sequence is 15 residues long. Germline V CDR1 and CDR2: SNHLY, FYNNEI. Trimming left V 3 bases short and J 2 bases short, with 13 bases between. In DNA, the CDR3 is TGTGCCAGCAGTGAGGAGGCTCTCAAACAAGAGACCCAGTACTTC. As protein: CASSEEALKQETQYF.

V usage is TRBV5-6 and J usage is TRBJ1-6; D not resolved. Trimming pared 8 bases from V and 0 bases from J, leaving 18 bases between. CDR3 length: 17 amino acids. CDR1 SGHDT and CDR2 YYEEEE come from the germline V gene. The chain's CDR3 is CASSPPGGDSYNSPLHF. The CDR3 DNA reads as TGTGCCAGTTCCCCCCCCGGAGGAGACTCCTATAATTCACCCCTCCACTTT.

Only a few counts were recorded for this clone. V usage is TRBV2 and J usage is TRBJ1-1; the D is unclear. The germline V and J ends were trimmed by 6 bases and 5 bases, with 7 bases remaining between them. Germline V lookup: CDR1 SNHLY, CDR2 FYNNEI. The CDR3 spans 11 residues. The CDR3 DNA sequence: TGTGCCAGCAGGAGAGGGACTGAAGCTTTCTTT. As protein: CASRRGTEAFF.

V usage is TRBV5-1 and J usage is TRBJ2-2; 9 nucleotides match TRBD1. Trimming removed 3 bases from V and 5 bases from J; junction bases left unmatched: 8. The V gene's germline CDR1 is SGHRS and CDR2 YFSETQ. The CDR3 covers 16 residues. The CDR3: CASSSGTGLSTGELFF. The CDR3 DNA reads as TGCGCCAGCAGCTCCGGGACAGGGTTAAGTACCGGGGAGCTGTTTTTT.